This is a list of T cell receptor beta chains from one sample in a study of blood T cell repertoires in COVID-19. The protocol was immunoSEQ multiplex PCR, while the TCRdb copy is restricted to in-frame clones and leaves out a portion. The repertoire holds about 180,000 clones, 86% seen once, with roughly 2.9% in the top ten. The sample taken for sequencing was peripheral blood. The receptors derive from a woman aged 25 to 39 with active or convalescent COVID-19. The conserved cysteine and the conserved F or W are not part of the CDR3 here. The order of the fields is V gene, CDR3 length, J gene, CDR3 protein.

v_gene: TRBV9; len: 15; j_gene: TRBJ1-6; CDR3aa: ASSRLWDSSYNSPLH
v_gene: TRBV30; len: 15; j_gene: TRBJ2-1; CDR3aa: AWSVFLAGGLYNEQF
v_gene: TRBV2; len: 12; j_gene: TRBJ1-3; CDR3aa: AIDRDSSGNTIY
v_gene: TRBV19; len: 14; j_gene: TRBJ2-7; CDR3aa: ASSMGGSWGSYEQY
v_gene: TRBV6-5; len: 11; j_gene: TRBJ1-6; CDR3aa: ASREEDNSPLH
v_gene: TRBV18; len: 14; j_gene: TRBJ1-1; CDR3aa: ASTLSGTGSNTEAF
v_gene: TRBV7-8; len: 13; j_gene: TRBJ2-7; CDR3aa: ASRPQGPSGHEQY
v_gene: TRBV7-9; len: 11; j_gene: TRBJ1-2; CDR3aa: ASSLGTEYGYT
v_gene: TRBV28; len: 12; j_gene: TRBJ1-5; CDR3aa: ASSLPSWLQPQH
v_gene: TRBV15; len: 10; j_gene: TRBJ1-1; CDR3aa: ATSRGPREAF
v_gene: TRBV7-2; len: 11; j_gene: TRBJ1-5; CDR3aa: ASSLDRTWSQH
v_gene: TRBV6-5; len: 13; j_gene: TRBJ1-2; CDR3aa: ASSDRQGADYGYT
v_gene: TRBV19; len: 14; j_gene: TRBJ2-1; CDR3aa: ASSIATGRGANEQF
v_gene: TRBV28; len: 12; j_gene: TRBJ2-5; CDR3aa: ASSEGETQETQY
v_gene: TRBV5-1; len: 12; j_gene: TRBJ1-1; CDR3aa: ASSYRTENTEAF
v_gene: TRBV10-2; len: 14; j_gene: TRBJ2-3; CDR3aa: ASSIGLAGTTDTQY
v_gene: TRBV27; len: 13; j_gene: TRBJ2-1; CDR3aa: ASSLRGSSYNEQF
v_gene: TRBV18; len: 10; j_gene: TRBJ2-1; CDR3aa: ASSGSGSEQF
v_gene: TRBV5-5; len: 13; j_gene: TRBJ1-2; CDR3aa: ASSFRQGPNYGYT
v_gene: TRBV3-1/TRBV3-2; len: 12; j_gene: TRBJ2-5; CDR3aa: ASSQDSGMETQY
v_gene: TRBV5-1; len: 14; j_gene: TRBJ2-5; CDR3aa: ASSFKPGQGSETQY
v_gene: TRBV2; len: 13; j_gene: TRBJ1-6; CDR3aa: ASLSTGGGGSPLH
v_gene: TRBV7-9; len: 11; j_gene: TRBJ1-1; CDR3aa: ASSSQKNTEAF
v_gene: TRBV18; len: 13; j_gene: TRBJ1-1; CDR3aa: ASSREGTPNTEAF
v_gene: TRBV10-3; len: 12; j_gene: TRBJ2-7; CDR3aa: AITAGTSTYEQY
v_gene: TRBV7-2; len: 13; j_gene: TRBJ1-1; CDR3aa: ASSFGAGGHSEAF
v_gene: TRBV6-5; len: 9; j_gene: TRBJ1-5; CDR3aa: ASRREGPQH
v_gene: TRBV13; len: 14; j_gene: TRBJ1-3; CDR3aa: ASSARQGVVGNTIY
v_gene: TRBV29-1; len: 11; j_gene: TRBJ2-7; CDR3aa: SVETPSDYEQY
v_gene: TRBV11-2; len: 15; j_gene: TRBJ1-6; CDR3aa: ASSLAGYHLGNSPLH
v_gene: TRBV30; len: 13; j_gene: TRBJ1-2; CDR3aa: AWRAPQGANYGYT
v_gene: TRBV27; len: 10; j_gene: TRBJ1-5; CDR3aa: ASKTGNQPQH
v_gene: TRBV7-2; len: 15; j_gene: TRBJ2-3; CDR3aa: ASSLESGGGITDTQY
v_gene: TRBV19; len: 14; j_gene: TRBJ1-5; CDR3aa: ASSMGGTYSNQPQH
v_gene: TRBV19; len: 14; j_gene: TRBJ2-1; CDR3aa: ASSGFRGMDGYEQF
v_gene: TRBV6-5; len: 12; j_gene: TRBJ1-6; CDR3aa: ASKQQGLNSPLH
v_gene: TRBV14; len: 13; j_gene: TRBJ1-3; CDR3aa: ASSHPGNSGNTIY
v_gene: TRBV18; len: 12; j_gene: TRBJ2-5; CDR3aa: ASSPGTGEETQY
v_gene: TRBV12-5; len: 13; j_gene: TRBJ2-3; CDR3aa: ASGRSGGQGDTQY
v_gene: TRBV11-2; len: 11; j_gene: TRBJ2-1; CDR3aa: ASSLQDYNEQF
v_gene: TRBV5-8; len: 13; j_gene: TRBJ1-5; CDR3aa: ASSLGQGNTQPQH